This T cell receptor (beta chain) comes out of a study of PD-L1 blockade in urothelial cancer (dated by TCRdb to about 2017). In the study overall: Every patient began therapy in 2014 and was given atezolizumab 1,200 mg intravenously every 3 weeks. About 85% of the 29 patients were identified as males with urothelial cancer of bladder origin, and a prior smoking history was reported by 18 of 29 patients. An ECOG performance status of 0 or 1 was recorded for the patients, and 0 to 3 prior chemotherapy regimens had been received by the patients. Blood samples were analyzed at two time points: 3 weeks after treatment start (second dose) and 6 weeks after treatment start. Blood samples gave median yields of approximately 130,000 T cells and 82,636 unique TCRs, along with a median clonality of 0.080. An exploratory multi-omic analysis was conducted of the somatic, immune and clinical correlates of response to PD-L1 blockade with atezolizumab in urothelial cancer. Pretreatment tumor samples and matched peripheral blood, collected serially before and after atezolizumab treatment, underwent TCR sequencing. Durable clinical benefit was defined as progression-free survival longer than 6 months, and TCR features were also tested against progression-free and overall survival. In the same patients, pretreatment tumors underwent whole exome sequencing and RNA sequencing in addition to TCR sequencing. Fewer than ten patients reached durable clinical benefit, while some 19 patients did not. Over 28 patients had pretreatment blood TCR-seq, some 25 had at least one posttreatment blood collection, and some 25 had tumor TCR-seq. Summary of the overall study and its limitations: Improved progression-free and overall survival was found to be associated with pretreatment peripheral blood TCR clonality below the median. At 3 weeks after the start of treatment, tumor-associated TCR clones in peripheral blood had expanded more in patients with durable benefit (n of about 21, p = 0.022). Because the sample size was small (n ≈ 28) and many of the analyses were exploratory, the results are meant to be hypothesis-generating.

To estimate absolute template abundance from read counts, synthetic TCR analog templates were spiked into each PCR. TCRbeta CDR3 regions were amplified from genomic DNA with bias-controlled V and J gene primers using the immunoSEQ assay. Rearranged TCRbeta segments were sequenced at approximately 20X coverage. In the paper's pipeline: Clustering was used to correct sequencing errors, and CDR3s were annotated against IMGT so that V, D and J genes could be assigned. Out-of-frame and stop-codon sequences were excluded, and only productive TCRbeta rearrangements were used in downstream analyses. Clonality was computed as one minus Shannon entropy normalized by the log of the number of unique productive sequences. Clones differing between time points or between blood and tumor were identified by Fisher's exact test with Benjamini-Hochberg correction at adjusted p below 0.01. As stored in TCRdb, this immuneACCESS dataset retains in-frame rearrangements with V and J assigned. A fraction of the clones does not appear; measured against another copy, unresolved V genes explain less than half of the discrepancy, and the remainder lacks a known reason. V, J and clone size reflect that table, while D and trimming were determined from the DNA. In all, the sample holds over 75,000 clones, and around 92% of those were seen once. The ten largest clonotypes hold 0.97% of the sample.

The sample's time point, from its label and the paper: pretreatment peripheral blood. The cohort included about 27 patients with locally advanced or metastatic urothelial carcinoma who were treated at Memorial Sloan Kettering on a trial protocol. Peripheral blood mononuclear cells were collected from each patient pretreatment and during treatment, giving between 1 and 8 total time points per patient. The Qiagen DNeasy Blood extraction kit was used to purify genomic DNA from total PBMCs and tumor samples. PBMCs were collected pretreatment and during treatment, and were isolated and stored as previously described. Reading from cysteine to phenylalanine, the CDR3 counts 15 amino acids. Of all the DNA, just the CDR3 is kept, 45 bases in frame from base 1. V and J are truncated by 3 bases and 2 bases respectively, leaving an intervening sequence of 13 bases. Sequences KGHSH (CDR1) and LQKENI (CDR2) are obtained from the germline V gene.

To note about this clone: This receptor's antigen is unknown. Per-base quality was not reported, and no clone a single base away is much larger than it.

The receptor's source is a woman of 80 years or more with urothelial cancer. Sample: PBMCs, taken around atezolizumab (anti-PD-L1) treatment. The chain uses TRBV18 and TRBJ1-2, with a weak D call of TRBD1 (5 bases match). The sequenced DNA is TGTGCCAGCTCACCGAGGAGGGGAGGGAACTATGGCTACACCTTC. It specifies CASSPRRGGNYGYTF.